This T cell receptor (beta chain) is drawn from a study of spatial heterogeneity in lung cancer. About the study: Raw reads contained each unique TCR and UMI combination more than ten times on average.

The sample's time point: sample taken at primary tumor resection. Unsorted tumor, nontumor lung tissue or cryopreserved PBMC supplied the whole RNA. A total of approximately 75 untreated early-stage non-small cell lung cancer patients served as donors. This clonotype was seen many times. The antigen remains unidentified. MiXCR was run by TCRdb on the 5' RACE reads, yielding one entry per CDR3 protein. The data contain tens of thousands of distinct CDR3 sequences, about an eighth of them singletons. Study-level points and caveats: Blood contained ubiquitous expanded tumor TCRs more at resection than at follow-up.

With 6 bases removed from V and 4 bases from J, the gap between germline ends came to 16 bases. Per germline, CDR1 MNHNY and CDR2 SVGAGI (reference sequence). This CDR3 is 16 amino acids long. The material was PBMCs, obtained at surgery. The clonotype was recovered from a male donor with early-stage non-small cell lung cancer. This sequence joins TRBV6-6 and TRBJ2-6; D is perhaps TRBD2 (5 bases). CDR3: CASSHGVSVGANVLTF. CDR3 sequence (DNA): TGTGCCAGCAGCCACGGGGTATCAGTGGGGGCCAACGTCCTGACTTTC.